The 25 T cell receptor beta chains given below trace back to one sample, sequenced in a study of early T cells in non-severe SARS-CoV-2 infection. TCRdb re-analysed the 5' RACE reads in MiXCR, keeping a single row per CDR3 protein. The table lists 30,000 to 40,000 distinct CDR3 sequences, approximately 5.8% of them singletons, with 7.6% in the top ten. Sequencing was done on a sample of whole blood. These TCRs come from an adult who was a healthcare worker with PCR-confirmed SARS-CoV-2 infection or an uninfected control (not recorded which).

This clonotype was found many times. V gene TRBV19 combines with J gene TRBJ1-5, with D maybe TRBD1 (5 bases). Trimming removed 3 bases at V and 3 bases at J, with 12 bases between. The CDR3 loop spans 15 amino acids. Germline V CDR1 and CDR2: LNHDA, SQIVND (reference sequence). CDR3 in amino acids: CASSIGGKDNQPQHF. The CDR3 DNA is TGTGCCAGTAGTATCGGGGGGAAGGACAATCAGCCCCAGCATTTT.

This clonotype was picked up many times. The chain employs TRBV30 and TRBJ1-3; D uncertain. Germline CDR1 and CDR2: GTSNPN and SVGIG (reference sequence). V was cut by 5 bases and J by 1 base, with 12 bases left in between. The CDR3 loop spans 14 amino acids. The CDR3 loop reads CAWARVRSGNTIYF. DNA of the CDR3: TGTGCCTGGGCGAGGGTTCGATCTGGAAACACCATATATTTT. The whole variable domain, filled in from reference TRBV30 and TRBJ1-3, reads SQTIHQWPATLVQPVGSPLSLECTVEGTSNPNLYWYRQAAGRGLQLLFYSVGIGQISSEVPQNLSASRPQDRQFILSSKKLLLSDSGFYLCAWARVRSGNTIYFGEGSWLTVV.

Ten or more counts support this clonotype. The rearrangement links TRBV4-1 to TRBJ2-3; D may match TRBD1 or TRBD2 (5 bases each). Germline V gene sequence: CDR1 MGHRA, CDR2 YSYEKL. This CDR3 region has 16 residues. V was cut by 1 base and J by 0 bases, with 11 bases left in between. CDR3 residues: CASSQGGRGSTDTQYF. The CDR3 DNA reads TGCGCCAGCAGCCAAGGGGGTCGGGGCAGCACAGATACGCAGTATTTT.

About this clonotype: Possible read error: a much larger clone is one base away. The chain employs TRBV12-3 or TRBV12-4 and TRBJ1-1; no firm D call. This CDR3 has 15 amino acids. Trimming shortened V by 8 bases and J by 1 base, and 17 bases separated the two germline ends. The CDR3 sequence is CASVRKEGGNTEAFF. CDR3 DNA sequence: TGTGCCAGCGTTAGGAAGGAGGGCGGGAACACTGAAGCTTTCTTT.

This clonotype is labeled as medium-sized. The chain recombines TRBV7-9 with TRBJ2-7; D possibly corresponds to TRBD1 (6 bases). Per germline, CDR1 SEHNR and CDR2 FQNEAQ (reference sequence). The CDR3 sequence is 13 residues long. Trimming removed 0 bases from V and 3 bases from J, with 6 bases in between. The CDR3 DNA sequence: TGTGCCAGCAGCTTAGCAGGGGGCTACGAGCAGTACTTC. This gives the protein CASSLAGGYEQYF.

The chain combines TRBV28 with TRBJ2-7; TRBD2 matches 8 bases. Germline V gene lookup returns CDR1 MDHEN and CDR2 SYDVKM. The CDR3 has 15 residues. V lost 7 bases, J lost 0 bases, and 8 bases stayed unmatched. The CDR3 nucleotides are TGTGCCAGCACAGTAGCGGGAATTTCCTCCTACGAGCAGTACTTC. Amino acid sequence: CASTVAGISSYEQYF.

This clonotype occurred many times. V gene TRBV25-1 combines with J gene TRBJ2-1; TRBD2 agrees at 7 bases. CDR1 is MGHDK, CDR2 SYGVNS, per germline. After removal of 4 bases from V and 5 bases from J, the junction contained 5 bases not matched to a gene. The CDR3 extends over 14 amino acids. The CDR3 spells CASSVASGNNEQFF. The CDR3 DNA reads as TGTGCCAGCAGTGTCGCTAGCGGAAACAATGAGCAGTTCTTC. Variable domain in full (rest from reference TRBV25-1 and TRBJ2-1): EADIYQTPRYLVIGTGKKITLECSQTMGHDKMYWYQQDPGMELHLIHYSYGVNSTEKGDLSSESTVSRIRTEHFPLTLESARPSHTSQYLCASSVASGNNEQFFGPGTRLTVL.

This clonotype appeared many times. The gene calls are TRBV3-1 and TRBJ2-1; D is unclear. Germline V gene data show CDR1 as LGHDT and CDR2 as YNNKEL (reference sequence). V lost 4 bases and J lost 9, with 16 bases in between. CDR3 size: 14 residues. The CDR3 DNA reads TGTGCCAGCAGCCTTGGAATAGCCCTCTTTGAGCAGTTCTTC. It encodes CASSLGIALFEQFF.

In this sample, this clonotype turned up many times. The rearrangement joins TRBV5-1 to TRBJ2-7; no reliable D call. Germline-derived CDR1 and CDR2 are SGHRS and YFSETQ. The CDR3 is made up of 14 amino acids. Trimming cost V 0 bases and J 3 bases, with 10 bases left between them. In nucleotides, the CDR3 is TGCGCCAGCAGCTTGGATCCCATGGGCTACGAGCAGTACTTC. Protein: CASSLDPMGYEQYF.

The sample holds many counts of this clonotype. The rearrangement joins TRBV7-9 to TRBJ2-5; TRBD1 matches at 7 bases. The ends lost 5 bases at V and 3 bases at J; junction bases unmatched: 6. The V gene's germline CDR1 is SEHNR and CDR2 FQNEAQ (reference sequence). The CDR3 contains 14 residues. The CDR3 DNA is TGTGCCAGCAGCCCACGAGGGACAGAAGAGACCCAGTACTTC. This gives the protein CASSPRGTEETQYF.

This clonotype was seen repeatedly, ten times or more. The V gene is TRBV11-2, the J gene TRBJ2-7, with D perhaps matching TRBD1 (6 bases). V shed 6 bases and J shed 6 bases, with 15 bases lying between them. Germline V lookup: CDR1 SGHAT, CDR2 FQNNGV. This CDR3 is 13 amino acids long. CDR3 coding DNA: TGTGCCAGCAGTAACCCGGGACAAGGCGAGCAGTACTTC. Encoded protein: CASSNPGQGEQYF.

This clonotype was seen many times. The chain joins TRBV7-2 to TRBJ2-2; 10 bases fit TRBD2. Unmatched junction bases numbered 5, after V lost 0 bases and J lost 7 bases. CDR1 and CDR2 (germline): SGHTA, FQGNSA. CDR3 size: 16 residues. The DNA of the CDR3 is TGTGCCAGCAGCTTAGCGCTAGCGGGAGTTTTCGGGGAGCTGTTTTTT. Translating it yields CASSLALAGVFGELFF.

The sample holds a few counts of this clonotype. The chain employs TRBV7-9 and TRBJ2-2; 7 bases match TRBD1. Germline values: CDR1 SEHNR, CDR2 FQNEAQ (reference sequence). The CDR3 is made up of 15 amino acids. Trimming took 5 bases from V and 1 from J; bases not matched to a gene: 4. CDR3 in DNA: TGTGCCAGCAGCCGTAGGACAGGGAACACCGGGGAGCTGTTTTTT. Its translation is CASSRRTGNTGELFF.

This clonotype showed up many times. This chain uses TRBV3-1 with TRBJ2-7, with D possibly being TRBD1 (6 bases). Germline CDR1 is LGHDT and CDR2 is YNNKEL (reference sequence). The length of the CDR3 is 13 residues. Trimming took 4 bases from V and 3 from J, leaving 10 bases between them. The CDR3 loop reads CASSLQGIYEQYF. The CDR3 nucleotides read TGTGCCAGCAGCCTTCAGGGGATCTACGAGCAGTACTTC.

This clonotype was observed many times. This sequence joins TRBV12-3 or TRBV12-4 and TRBJ2-1; possibly TRBD1 for D (5 bases). V was shortened by 6 bases and J by 2 bases, with 8 bases between the two germline ends. This CDR3 has 13 amino acids. This CDR3 reads CASRQTAYNEQFF. CDR3 nucleotide sequence: TGTGCCAGCAGACAGACAGCCTACAATGAGCAGTTCTTC.

This clonotype was seen at least ten times. This rearrangement joins TRBV27 to TRBJ2-3; 10 bases are shared with TRBD2. V trimming: 7 bases; J trimming: 3 bases; junction bases outside the gene matches: 10. CDR1 and CDR2 from the germline V gene are MNHEY and SMNVEV (reference sequence). The CDR3 is 16 amino acids. Written as DNA, the CDR3 is TGTGCCAGCAAGTTCGGTAGCGGGAGGATGACAGATACGCAGTATTTT. Its protein is CASKFGSGRMTDTQYF.

This clonotype came up many times. J is TRBJ2-7 and V is TRBV19; weak D call: TRBD2 (6 bases). This CDR3 is 15 amino acids long. Germline V gene data show CDR1 as LNHDA and CDR2 as SQIVND (reference sequence). V was trimmed by 5 bases and J by 2 bases, leaving 16 bases between them. In nucleotides, the CDR3 is TGTGCCAGTAGTCGCCTCGGCGGGGTTGCCTACGAGCAGTACTTC. This sequence encodes CASSRLGGVAYEQYF.

This clonotype was counted ten times or more. V gene TRBV4-3 combines with J gene TRBJ1-3; 7 bases fit TRBD1. This CDR3 has 15 residues. The germline gives CDR1 LGHNA, CDR2 YSLEER. Trimming removed 0 bases from V and 4 bases from J; junction bases left unmatched: 3. Here the CDR3 DNA reads TGCGCCAGCAGCCAAGATTGGGGACAGGGAAACACCATATATTTT. Encoded protein: CASSQDWGQGNTIYF.

This clonotype was picked up many times. The chain links TRBV7-6 to TRBJ2-3; D perhaps matches TRBD2 (6 bases). V lost 1 base and J lost 0, with 11 bases in between. Per the germline V gene, CDR1 is SGHVS and CDR2 is FNYEAQ. This CDR3 region has 16 residues. This CDR3 reads CASSLGSSGSTDTQYF. CDR3 DNA: TGTGCCAGCAGCTTAGGGTCCAGCGGGAGCACAGATACGCAGTATTTT. The full variable domain, rest sourced from reference TRBV7-6 and TRBJ2-3, is GAGVSQSPRYKVTKRGQDVALRCDPISGHVSLYWYRQALGQGPEFLTYFNYEAQQDKSGLPNDRFSAERPEGSISTLTIQRTEQRDSAMYRCASSLGSSGSTDTQYFGPGTRLTVL.

This clonotype was seen at least ten times. The chain uses TRBV15 and TRBJ2-1, with TRBD2 as a possible D gene (5 bases). CDR1 LNHNV and CDR2 YYDKDF come from the germline V gene (reference sequence). Between the trimmed V and J ends, which lost 6 bases and 2 bases, there was a span of 14 bases. The CDR3 consists of 15 residues. The CDR3 loop reads CATRVGGWPYNEQFF. CDR3 bases: TGTGCCACCAGAGTTGGCGGGTGGCCCTACAATGAGCAGTTCTTC.

This clonotype was seen many times. The chain employs TRBV29-1 and TRBJ2-1, with 13 bases identical to TRBD2. The CDR3 runs 15 residues. From germline, CDR1 is SQVTM and CDR2 ANQGSEA. V trimming: 1 base; J trimming: 7 bases; junction bases outside the gene matches: 4. CDR3 sequence (DNA): TGCAGCGTTGAAGGGACTAGCGGGAGAGGGAATGAGCAGTTCTTC. Amino acids: CSVEGTSGRGNEQFF.

This clonotype was counted ten times or more. V gene TRBV7-9 combines with J gene TRBJ2-7; no clear D gene. The V gene's germline CDR1 is SEHNR and CDR2 FQNEAQ (reference sequence). V was shortened by 3 bases and J by 6 bases, with 12 bases between the two germline ends. The CDR3 covers 13 residues. CDR3 sequence: CASSLANNLEQYF. The CDR3 DNA is TGTGCCAGCAGCTTGGCCAACAATCTCGAGCAGTACTTC.

This clonotype was observed at least ten times. The genes are TRBV29-1 and TRBJ2-7; 10 positions agree with TRBD2. Trimming removed 5 bases from V and 4 bases from J; junction bases left unmatched: 8. The germline gives CDR1 SQVTM, CDR2 ANQGSEA. There are 14 residues in the CDR3. This CDR3 reads CSVTPLAGEYEQYF. The CDR3 nucleotides read TGCAGCGTTACCCCCCTAGCGGGAGAGTACGAGCAGTACTTC.

This clonotype was picked up many times. The chain has TRBV6-6 and TRBJ2-7; TRBD2 matches at 8 bases. V shed 6 bases, J shed 2 bases, and the junction held 6 bases outside the gene matches. The CDR3 length is 14 residues. CDR1 MNHNY and CDR2 SVGAGI come from the germline V gene (reference sequence). As DNA, the CDR3 is TGTGCCAGCAGACCACTAGCGGCTACCTACGAGCAGTACTTC. It translates to CASRPLAATYEQYF.

Within the sample, this clonotype is medium-sized (0.01 to 0.1%). The gene calls are TRBV7-2 and TRBJ1-2; D is unclear. V shed 1 base and J shed 5 bases, with 11 bases lying between them. This CDR3 comprises 14 residues. Germline loops: CDR1 SGHTA, CDR2 FQGNSA. As DNA, the CDR3 is TGTGCCAGCAGCTTAGAGGGAGGAGGGTATGGCTACACCTTC. This sequence encodes CASSLEGGGYGYTF.